The next 8 T cell receptor beta chains were all read from a single sample in a study of T cell clonality in common variable immunodeficiency. The method was immunoSEQ multiplex PCR; TCRdb's version includes in-frame clones alone and lacks a portion of them. The record shows tens of thousands of clones for this sample, with no singletons present. The sample taken for sequencing was peripheral blood mononuclear cells. The receptors here all came from a person aged 18 to 75 in good health.

This clone was detected ten times or more. The DNA ends 3 residues before the CDR3 does, and the rest of the CDR3 is filled in from the germline J gene. V is TRBV5-1 and J is TRBJ2-5; 10 bases align to TRBD2. The CDR3 has 18 amino acids. V was clipped by 1 base and J by 7 bases; unmatched bases: 16. CDR1 is SGHRS, CDR2 YFSETQ, per germline. The sequenced part of the CDR3 DNA is TGCGCCAGCAGCTTGATCTCCGGGACTAGCGATCCGGGTGGGACC. This codes for CASSLISGTSDPGGT. The CDR3 reads in full as CASSLISGTSDPGGTQYF.

This clone was counted at least ten times. The CDR3 end lies 3 residues beyond the end of the read and is filled in from the germline J gene. The chain recombines TRBV2 with TRBJ2-5; TRBD2 is a possible D gene (6 bases). The V end lost 10 bases, the J end lost 2 bases, and 20 bases lay between the germline ends. The CDR3 totals 15 residues. CDR1 is SNHLY, CDR2 FYNNEI, per germline. CDR3 loop: CATGRDRGNQETQYF. Incomplete CDR3 DNA: TGTGCCACCGGCCGGGACCGGGGGAATCAAGAGACC.

The table lists this clone with many counts. The CDR3 extends 3 residues past the end of the read, so its final part is completed from the germline J gene. This chain uses TRBV29-1 with TRBJ2-5, with 14 bases matching TRBD2. With 3 bases clipped from V and 5 bases from J, the junction kept 2 bases outside the gene matches. Germline lookup yields CDR1 SQVTM and CDR2 ANQGSEA. The length of the CDR3 is 14 residues. The CDR3 is CSVERLAGGETQYF. The DNA read from the CDR3 is TGCAGCGTTGAGAGACTAGCGGGAGGGGAGACC.

This clone was observed many times. The sequenced fragment ends 3 residues before the CDR3 boundary, so the rest is inferred from the germline J gene. The chain has TRBV18 and TRBJ2-3; D may be TRBD2 (5 bases). V lost 5 bases to trimming and J lost 1 base, with 13 bases between them. Germline V gives CDR1 KGHSH, CDR2 LQKENI. This CDR3 region has 15 residues. CDR3 amino acids: CASSSTSRGTDTQYF. The CDR3 DNA, read in part, is TGTGCCAGCTCATCAACTAGTAGGGGCACAGATACG.

This clone was seen only a few times. The sequence runs out 3 residues before the end of the CDR3; the remainder is reconstructed from the germline J gene. This rearrangement joins TRBV20-1 to TRBJ1-2, with D perhaps TRBD1 (5 bases). Germline V gene data show CDR1 as DFQATT and CDR2 as SNEGSKA (reference sequence). Deletions cut 0 bases from V and 2 bases from J, with 16 bases between. The CDR3 runs to 16 residues. The CDR3 here is CSARDFEGLGNYGYTF. The covered CDR3 bases are TGCAGTGCTAGAGATTTTGAGGGGCTAGGGAACTATGGC.

This clone was observed at least ten times. The observed sequence ends 3 residues before the CDR3 terminus, with the missing tail filled in from the germline J gene. The gene calls are TRBV6-2 or TRBV6-3 and TRBJ1-1, with D tentatively TRBD1 (6 bases). CDR3 length equals 17 residues. V lost 0 bases and J lost 0, with 14 bases in between. CDR1 and CDR2 from the germline V gene are MNHEY and SVGEGT. CDR3 in amino acids: CASSYSRGGQMNTEAFF. The part of the CDR3 DNA that was read is TGTGCCAGCAGTTACTCGAGAGGGGGACAAATGAACACTGAA.

This clone was seen at least ten times. The read ends 3 residues early relative to the CDR3; the germline J gene fills the gap. The gene calls are TRBV16 and TRBJ2-2; TRBD1 matches 7 bases. Germline assignment: CDR1 KGHSY and CDR2 FQNENV. This CDR3 spans 14 amino acids. Losses at the gene ends were 3 bases for V and 4 bases for J; bases not matched to a gene: 2. CDR3 residues: CASSQGQLTGELFF. CDR3 DNA, as far as it was read: TGTGCCAGCAGCCAGGGACAGCTCACCGGGGAG.

This clone was picked up many times. The CDR3 goes on 3 residues after the read ends, and that part is filled in from the germline J gene. V gene TRBV6-2 or TRBV6-3 combines with J gene TRBJ2-7; TRBD1 is a possible D gene (7 bases). V shed 7 bases and J shed 2 bases, with 12 bases lying between them. The CDR3 runs to 13 residues. Per germline, CDR1 MNHEY and CDR2 SVGEGT. CDR3 DNA, as far as it was read: TGTGCCAGCAAGGGGGCGGGACCCTACGAG. This codes for CASKGAGPYE. The CDR3 in full is CASKGAGPYEQYF.